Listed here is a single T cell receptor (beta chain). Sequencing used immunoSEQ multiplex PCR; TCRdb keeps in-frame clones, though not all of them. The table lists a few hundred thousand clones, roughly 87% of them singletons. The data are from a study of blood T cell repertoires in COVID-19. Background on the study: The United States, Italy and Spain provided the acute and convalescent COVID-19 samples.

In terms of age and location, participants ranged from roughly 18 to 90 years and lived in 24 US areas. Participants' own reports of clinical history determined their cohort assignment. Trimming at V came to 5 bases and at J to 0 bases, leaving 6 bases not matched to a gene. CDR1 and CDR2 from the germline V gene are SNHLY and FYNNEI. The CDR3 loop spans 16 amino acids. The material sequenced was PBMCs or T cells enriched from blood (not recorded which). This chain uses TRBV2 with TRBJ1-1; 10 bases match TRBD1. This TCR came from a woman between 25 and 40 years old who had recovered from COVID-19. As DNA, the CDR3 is TGTGCCAGCAGTTTGCGGACAGGGGGTGTGAACACTGAAGCTTTCTTT. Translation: CASSLRTGGVNTEAFF. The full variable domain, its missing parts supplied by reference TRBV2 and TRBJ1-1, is EPEVTQTPSHQVTQMGQEVILRCVPISNHLYFYWYRQILGQKVEFLVSFYNNEISEKSEIFDDQFSVERPDGSNFTLKIRSTKLEDSAMYFCASSLRTGGVNTEAFFGQGTRLTVV.